What follows is one T cell receptor beta chain and its context. The sample originates from a study of blood T cell repertoires in COVID-19. Study in general: Donors in the United States, Italy and Spain gave samples during acute or convalescent COVID-19. Sample material is recorded as cDNA or gDNA derived from T cells, B-cell-depleted T cells, or PBMCs.

TCRdb's copy holds only in-frame clones and misses some; the assay was immunoSEQ multiplex PCR. The sample comprises about 140,000 clones, 70% to 85% of which are singletons, and roughly 3.4% rests with the top ten. Looked up from germline, CDR1 is LNHDA and CDR2 is SQIVND (reference sequence). V shed 10 bases, J shed 7 bases, and the junction held 10 bases outside the gene matches. The CDR3 consists of 14 residues. The chain has TRBV19 and TRBJ2-2, with 9 positions matching TRBD1. Specimen: peripheral blood. This sequence was found in a man aged 55 to 70 with acute or convalescent COVID-19. The CDR3 protein is CATYPGQGNGELFF. The CDR3 DNA follows: TGTGCCACTTATCCGGGACAGGGTAACGGGGAGCTGTTTTTT.